This entry concerns a single TCR beta chain. The sample belongs to a study of blood T cell repertoires in COVID-19. Overall study: Spain, Italy and the United States supplied samples that represented acute and convalescent COVID-19. The analysed material was cDNA or gDNA that came from T cells, B-cell-depleted T cells, or PBMCs.

V lost 2 bases and J lost 5, with 9 bases in between. The CDR3 runs 13 residues. Per germline, CDR1 MNHEY and CDR2 SVGEGT. Study processing details: Nucleated cell counts were estimated from reference gene primer amplification. Measured with immunoSEQ multiplex PCR; TCRdb has only the in-frame clones, and not every one. From that table come the V and J calls and clone size; the DNA was used to work out D and trimming. The table includes some 150,000 clones, roughly 85% detected once. This clonotype originated in a human donor with acute or convalescent COVID-19. The donor label of this sample is uncertain. The sample taken for sequencing was peripheral blood. This rearrangement joins TRBV6-2 or TRBV6-3 to TRBJ1-1, with D unclear. The CDR3 reads CASSYKRPTEAFF. CDR3 bases: TGTGCCAGCAGTTACAAGCGGCCTACTGAAGCTTTCTTT.